The 18 T cell receptor beta chains below all came from one sample that was sequenced in a study of cytomegalovirus exposure and HLA in healthy donors. Amplification used 60 Vbeta primers and 13 Jbeta primers. The method was immunoSEQ multiplex PCR; TCRdb's version includes in-frame clones alone and lacks a portion of them. The table lists some 120,000 clones, more than 60% of them singletons. The sequenced material came from PBMCs. These receptors were collected from an older woman in good health and CMV-seropositive.

The chain has TRBV12-2 and TRBJ2-7; TRBD1, the D gene given by the table, was not confirmed from the DNA. TRBV12-2 is a listed pseudogene. This CDR3 is built from 15 residues. The CDR3: CASRLAAVGSYEQYF. As DNA, the CDR3 is TGTGCAAGTCGCTTAGCGGCAGTGGGCAGCTACGAGCAGTACTTC.

The rearrangement joins TRBV5-6 to TRBJ2-1; 7 bases are shared with TRBD1. CDR3 size: 15 residues. The V segment lost 3 bases and the J segment 9 bases; nucleotides outside the gene matches: 12. Per germline, CDR1 SGHDT and CDR2 YYEEEE. CDR3: CASSSDHRGRSEQFF. CDR3 in DNA: TGTGCCAGCAGCTCTGATCACAGGGGAAGGTCTGAGCAGTTCTTC.

This clone was recorded a few times. The chain employs TRBV27 and TRBJ1-6, with D unresolved. The germline gives CDR1 MNHEY, CDR2 SMNVEV (reference sequence). The CDR3 extends over 15 amino acids. The ends were cut back, 6 bases at V and 5 bases at J, with 14 bases in the middle. The CDR3 reads CASRVSRNHNSPLHF. The CDR3 DNA is TGTGCCAGCAGAGTTTCGCGGAACCATAATTCACCCCTCCACTTT.

The chain employs TRBV5-1 and TRBJ2-3; tentatively, D is TRBD1 (6 bases). Per germline, CDR1 SGHRS and CDR2 YFSETQ. This CDR3 contains 14 residues. V was clipped by 4 bases and J by 3 bases, with 12 bases between them. The CDR3 protein is CASSNRDVTDTQYF. The CDR3 nucleotides read TGCGCCAGCAGCAACAGGGATGTAACAGATACGCAGTATTTT.

CDR3 protein: CASSSGSGTLDIQYF. The CDR3, as DNA: TGTGCCAGCAGCTCAGGATCCGGGACTCTGGACATTCAGTACTTC. This chain links TRBV5-6 with TRBJ2-4, with a weak D call TRBD2 (6 bases). V was shortened by 3 bases and J by 8 bases, with 18 bases between the two germline ends. The CDR3 spans 15 residues. Germline V CDR1 and CDR2: SGHDT, YYEEEE.

This clone was picked up a small number of times. The CDR3 region is CASSYSTFRAGELFF. CDR3 sequence (DNA): TGTGCCAGCAGTTACTCGACGTTCAGGGCCGGGGAGCTGTTTTTT. The chain links TRBV6-6 to TRBJ2-2; tentative D call: TRBD1 (5 bases). This CDR3 spans 15 amino acids. V lost 0 bases, J lost 6 bases, and 11 bases lay in between. Germline assignment: CDR1 MNHNY and CDR2 SVGAGI (reference sequence).

The chain employs TRBV27 and TRBJ2-7, with a tentative D call TRBD2 (6 bases). The CDR3 has 13 amino acids. The germline V and J ends were trimmed by 3 bases and 4 bases, with 10 bases remaining between them. The germline gives CDR1 MNHEY, CDR2 SMNVEV (reference sequence). This chain's CDR3 is CASSFLRGYEQYF. Written as DNA, the CDR3 is TGTGCCAGCAGTTTCCTGCGGGGTTACGAGCAGTACTTC.

This clone was picked up one time. J is TRBJ2-5 and V is TRBV9; 12 bases match TRBD2. CDR1 is SGDLS and CDR2 is YYNGEE in the germline V gene. The CDR3 loop spans 16 amino acids. Germline trimming cut 0 bases from V and 3 bases from J; bases unmatched to any gene: 3. The CDR3 region is CASSVGASGREETQYF. CDR3 nucleotides: TGTGCCAGCAGCGTAGGGGCTAGCGGGAGGGAAGAGACCCAGTACTTC.

DNA for the CDR3: TGTGCCAGCTCACCTGGGGGGGCCGAATCTAACTATGGCTACACCTTC. It translates to CASSPGGAESNYGYTF. The chain couples TRBV18 to TRBJ1-2, with a weak D call TRBD1 (6 bases). V was cut by 3 bases and J by 0 bases, with 14 bases left in between. Germline-derived CDR1 and CDR2 are KGHSH and LQKENI. CDR3 length: 16 amino acids.

Here the CDR3 reads CASQLGGRVFDKLFF. Here the CDR3 DNA reads TGTGCCAGTCAACTCGGAGGTAGAGTATTTGACAAACTGTTTTTT. The chain combines TRBV19 with TRBJ1-4; no definite D call. The CDR3 is 15 amino acids. V was shortened by 8 bases and J by 11 bases, with 24 bases between the two germline ends. Per germline, CDR1 LNHDA and CDR2 SQIVND (reference sequence).

V usage is TRBV14 and J usage is TRBJ1-1; the D is unclear. CDR1 and CDR2 from the germline V gene are SGHDN and FVKESK. This CDR3 has 13 residues. V was cut by 5 bases and J by 2 bases, with 9 bases left in between. In DNA, the CDR3 is TGTGCCAGCAGCGAACAGATAAACACTGAAGCTTTCTTT. It encodes CASSEQINTEAFF.

V and J are TRBV19 and TRBJ2-3, with 8 bases matching TRBD2. Germline V gene sequence: CDR1 LNHDA, CDR2 SQIVND (reference sequence). Trimming removed 9 bases from V and 2 bases from J; junction bases left unmatched: 10. The CDR3 extends over 15 amino acids. The CDR3 sequence is CASRPGLGDTDTQYF. CDR3 in DNA: TGTGCCAGCAGACCGGGACTAGGGGACACAGATACGCAGTATTTT.

This rearrangement joins TRBV6-9 to TRBJ2-7; TRBD1 matches 8 bases. Germline CDR1 and CDR2: MNHGY and SVAAGI. The CDR3 runs to 16 residues. With 4 bases clipped from V and 3 bases from J, the junction kept 11 bases outside the gene matches. The CDR3, as DNA: TGTGCCAGCAGTTCAATTCGGGACAGGCCGTACTACGAGCAGTACTTC. Amino acid sequence: CASSSIRDRPYYEQYF.

The rearrangement links TRBV5-7 to TRBJ2-7; TRBD1 aligns across 7 bases. TRBV5-7 is identified as an open reading frame with a role that is uncertain. The CDR3 runs to 16 residues. J gave up 2 bases and V 2 bases, and 10 bases lay outside the gene matches. CDR3 amino acids: CASSFNYNRGTYEQYF. The CDR3 bases are TGTGCCAGCAGCTTCAACTATAACAGGGGAACCTACGAGCAGTACTTC.

The V gene is TRBV18, the J gene TRBJ2-3, with TRBD1 matching 7 bases. This CDR3 is 14 amino acids long. In germline, CDR1 is KGHSH, CDR2 LQKENI. Losses at the gene ends were 6 bases for V and 5 bases for J; bases not matched to a gene: 8. The DNA for the CDR3 is TGTGCCAGCTCTCGGGACAGTGATTTAGATACGCAGTATTTT. Amino acids: CASSRDSDLDTQYF.

The chain combines TRBV13 with TRBJ1-6; 7 bases line up with TRBD1. The CDR3 runs 14 residues. J lost 10 bases, V lost 2 bases, and 5 bases had no gene match. Germline CDR1 reads PRHDT; CDR2 reads FYEKMQ (reference sequence). The CDR3 here is CASSLTGVGSPLHF. CDR3 sequence (DNA): TGTGCCAGCAGCTTAACAGGGGTAGGATCACCCCTCCACTTT.

The J gene is TRBJ2-2, the V gene TRBV7-9, with D tentatively TRBD2 (6 bases). CDR1 is SEHNR and CDR2 is FQNEAQ in the germline V gene (reference sequence). The CDR3 runs 15 residues. The germline V and J ends were trimmed by 5 bases and 2 bases, with 12 bases remaining between them. The DNA for the CDR3 is TGTGCCAGCAGCCCATGGGGGGACAACACCGGGGAGCTGTTTTTT. Translated, it gives CASSPWGDNTGELFF.

CDR3 amino acids: CASSLEQGRDTEAFF. The CDR3 nucleotides are TGTGCCAGCAGTTTGGAACAGGGTAGAGACACTGAAGCTTTCTTT. The chain combines TRBV28 with TRBJ1-1, with a tentative D call TRBD1 (6 bases). The length of the CDR3 is 15 residues. The V end was cut by 3 bases, the J end by 3 bases, with 14 bases between. From germline, CDR1 is MDHEN and CDR2 SYDVKM.